Listed below are T cell receptor beta chains from one sample, sequenced in a study of blood T cell repertoires in COVID-19. Assay: immunoSEQ multiplex PCR; the TCRdb copy retains only in-frame clones and omits some. Among under 200,000 clones, 70% to 90% were seen once, and the ten largest hold about 8.8%. Sequencing was done on a sample of PBMCs or T cells enriched from blood (not recorded which). These TCRs come from a woman aged 18-29 years who had recovered from COVID-19. CDR3s include the opening cysteine and the closing phenylalanine or tryptophan. The order of the fields is J gene, V gene, clone size, D gene, CDR3 protein, CDR3 DNA. A D gene is named only where the DNA matches it firmly. For some rows the clone size is stated as once, few or many, or as a class when expanded; others skip it.

TRBJ1-3 TRBV4-1 - - CASSQDYNGQPSGNTIYF TGCGCCAGCAGCCAAGACTACAACGGACAGCCCTCTGGAAACACCATATATTTT
TRBJ1-2 TRBV9 - TRBD1 CASSSQGRDRVYGYTF TGTGCCAGCAGCTCGCAGGGGAGGGACAGGGTCTATGGCTACACCTTC
TRBJ2-7 TRBV27 - TRBD2 CASRSSGGAGEQYF TGTGCCAGCAGATCTAGCGGGGGGGCCGGAGAGCAGTACTTC
TRBJ2-2 TRBV11-2 - - CASSLGLAGELFF TGTGCCAGCAGCTTGGGCCTCGCCGGGGAGCTGTTTTTT
TRBJ2-7 TRBV19 few - CASSNPGRQAGEQYF TGTGCCAGTAGTAACCCCGGACGTCAAGCGGGCGAGCAGTACTTC
TRBJ2-2 TRBV19 - TRBD1 CASSNAGGGDGELFF TGTGCCAGTAGTAACGCAGGGGGCGGTGACGGGGAGCTGTTTTTT
TRBJ2-3 TRBV30 - - CAWSFKRLHTDTQYF TGTGCCTGGAGTTTTAAGAGACTGCACACAGATACGCAGTATTTT
TRBJ1-6 TRBV5-1 - - CASSFESRRRLDSPLHF TGCGCCAGCAGCTTTGAAAGCCGTCGGCGACTTGATTCACCCCTCCACTTT
TRBJ1-6 TRBV19 - - CASSPAGAYNSPLHF TGTGCCAGTAGTCCAGCCGGAGCCTATAATTCACCCCTCCACTTT
TRBJ1-4 TRBV27 - TRBD1 CASSWTGLNEKLFF TGTGCCAGCAGTTGGACAGGTCTTAATGAAAAACTGTTTTTT
TRBJ2-7 TRBV5-1 - TRBD1 CASSSGGQGDPEQYF TGCGCCAGCAGCTCGGGGGGACAGGGGGACCCCGAGCAGTACTTC
TRBJ1-3 TRBV3-1/TRBV3-2 - - CASSQDSSPVGNTIYF TGTGCCAGCAGCCAAGATTCCAGTCCTGTTGGAAACACCATATATTTT
TRBJ1-1 TRBV10-3 - TRBD1 CAISDGVGTGGEAFF TGTGCCATCAGTGATGGAGTCGGGACAGGGGGTGAAGCTTTCTTT
TRBJ2-2 TRBV9 - - CASSVGRGNTGELFF TGTGCCAGCAGCGTAGGCAGGGGTAACACCGGGGAGCTGTTTTTT
TRBJ1-2 TRBV2 few - CASSEQGFGYTF TGTGCCAGCAGTGAACAGGGGTTTGGCTACACCTTC
TRBJ1-1 TRBV5-5 once - CASSTSGFSETEAFF TGTGCCAGCTCGACAAGTGGGTTTTCGGAAACTGAAGCTTTCTTT
TRBJ2-1 TRBV6-6 - TRBD2 CASRLLAGNNEQFF TGTGCCAGCAGGCTACTAGCGGGTAACAATGAGCAGTTCTTC
TRBJ1-6 TRBV6-4 - - CASSERDDSSPLHF TGTGCCAGCAGTGAGCGGGACGATAGTTCACCCCTCCACTTT
TRBJ1-5 TRBV5-8 - - CASSSPITRGPQHF TGTGCCAGCAGCTCACCCATTACGCGGGGGCCCCAGCATTTT
TRBJ2-1 TRBV7-3 - TRBD2 CASSPRSSGSYNEQFF TGTGCCAGCAGCCCTCGATCTAGCGGGTCCTACAATGAGCAGTTCTTC
TRBJ1-1 TRBV4-1 - - CASSQGDSEAFF TGCGCCAGCAGCCAAGGGGACTCTGAAGCTTTCTTT
TRBJ1-1 TRBV30 - - CAWSLQGYEAFF TGTGCCTGGAGTTTGCAGGGGTATGAAGCTTTCTTT